Listed below are T cell receptor beta chains from one sample, sequenced in a study of T cells in Graves' hyperthyroidism and ophthalmopathy. Each CDR3 protein is one row after TCRdb ran MiXCR on the multiplex PCR reads. There are around 600,000 distinct CDR3 sequences in the sample; 13% to 15% occur only once, and 12% lies in the top ten. Input material: blood. These receptors originate from a woman between 45 and 60 years old with Graves' ophthalmopathy. CDR3s include the opening cysteine and the closing phenylalanine or tryptophan. The order of the fields is CDR3 protein, CDR3 DNA, V gene, J gene, clone size, D gene. A D gene is named only where the DNA matches it firmly. Clone size is not always given. Where it is, it says once, few, many or a class for expanded clones.

CASSILPSRTDTQYF	TGTGCCAGTAGTATTCTCCCATCCCGCACAGATACGCAGTATTTT	TRBV19	TRBJ2-3	-	-
CASSLVSAQETQYF	TGCGCCAGCAGCTTGGTCTCGGCACAAGAGACCCAGTACTTC	TRBV5-1	TRBJ2-5	-	-
CASSPDREDTEAFF	TGTGCCAGCAGTCCGGACAGGGAGGACACTGAAGCTTTCTTT	TRBV27	TRBJ1-1	few	TRBD1
CASSWSAGHQNTEAFF	TGCGCCAGCAGCTGGTCCGCGGGTCACCAGAACACTGAAGCTTTCTTT	TRBV5-1	TRBJ1-1	few	-
CASSLGVGGSGANVLTF	TGTGCCAGCAGTTTGGGGGTTGGGGGGTCTGGGGCCAACGTCCTGACTTTC	TRBV28	TRBJ2-6	few	-
CAISGSLGEGPYEQFF	TGTGCCATCAGTGGTTCTCTAGGGGAGGGCCCCTATGAGCAGTTCTTC	TRBV10-3	TRBJ2-1	few	TRBD2
CASSSGVSYNEQFF	TGCGCCAGCAGCTCGGGAGTGTCCTACAATGAGCAGTTCTTC	TRBV5-1	TRBJ2-1	many	-
CATSDPTGDSKTSTDTQYF	TGTGCCACCAGTGATCCGACAGGGGACTCCAAAACCAGCACAGATACGCAGTATTTT	TRBV24-1	TRBJ2-3	many	TRBD1
CASSPPGLVFHEQYF	TGCGCCAGCAGCCCCCCGGGACTAGTCTTCCACGAGCAGTACTTC	TRBV4-3	TRBJ2-7	few	TRBD2
CASSVLGGRAYNEQFF	TGTGCCAGCAGCGTATTAGGCGGGAGGGCCTACAATGAGCAGTTCTTC	TRBV9	TRBJ2-1	-	TRBD2
CASSSPGAGGDSSYNEQFF	TGTGCCAGCAGCTCGCCAGGGGCGGGAGGCGACAGCTCCTACAATGAGCAGTTCTTC	TRBV7-9	TRBJ2-1	many	TRBD2
CASSLRDRVRVTEAFF	TGTGCCAGCTCACTCCGGGACAGGGTAAGGGTCACTGAAGCTTTCTTT	TRBV18	TRBJ1-1	many	TRBD1
CASSLMSSGAAYEQYF	TGTGCCAGCAGCTTAATGTCTAGCGGGGCCGCCTACGAGCAGTACTTC	TRBV13	TRBJ2-7	-	TRBD2
CASGLLPAGGMDEQFF	TGTGCTAGTGGTTTGTTACCAGCGGGAGGAATGGATGAGCAGTTCTTC	TRBV12-5	TRBJ2-1	many	TRBD2
CASSRGSAKNIQYF	TGTGCCAGCAGCCGCGGGAGCGCCAAAAACATTCAGTACTTC	TRBV11-2	TRBJ2-4	-	TRBD2
CSARDFLGRSSTDTQYF	TGCAGTGCTAGAGATTTCCTCGGGAGGTCCAGCACAGATACGCAGTATTTT	TRBV20-1	TRBJ2-3	few	TRBD2
CASSRSLTGNTQYF	TGTGCCAGCAGCCGCAGTCTTACAGGGAATACGCAGTATTTT	TRBV5-8	TRBJ2-3	many	-
CASSRKTSGRSYEQYF	TGTGCCAGCAGCCGGAAGACTAGCGGGAGATCGTATGAGCAGTACTTC	TRBV7-2	TRBJ2-7	-	TRBD2
CASSQDRVHYNEQFF	TGTGCCAGCAGCCAAGACAGGGTCCACTACAATGAGCAGTTCTTC	TRBV14	TRBJ2-1	-	-
CASSHPGHSSYEQYF	TGCGCCAGCAGCCACCCGGGACACAGCTCCTACGAGCAGTACTTC	TRBV4-1	TRBJ2-7	many	-
CASNPPQGSINNEQFF	TGTGCCAGTAACCCTCCTCAGGGCAGTATAAACAATGAGCAGTTCTTC	TRBV19	TRBJ2-1	many	-
CSVETSGIKADTQYF	TGCAGCGTAGAGACTAGCGGGATAAAAGCAGATACGCAGTATTTT	TRBV29-1	TRBJ2-3	-	TRBD2
CASSSLAGGPSYEQYF	TGTGCCAGCAGTTCACTAGCGGGAGGGCCGTCCTACGAGCAGTACTTC	TRBV27	TRBJ2-7	many	TRBD2
CASSQGRGGSMNTEAFF	TGCGCCAGCAGCCAAGGCAGGGGCGGTAGCATGAACACTGAAGCTTTCTTT	TRBV4-3	TRBJ1-1	many	-
CASSLDSFTDTQYF	TGTGCCAGCAGTTTAGACAGCTTCACAGATACGCAGTATTTT	TRBV27	TRBJ2-3	many	-
CASRPGRTTSNTEAFF	TGTGCCAGCAGGCCCGGACGGACCACTTCGAACACTGAAGCTTTCTTT	TRBV28	TRBJ1-1	many	-
CASSPWTSGTSSYNEQFF	TGTGCCAGCAGTCCATGGACTAGCGGGACTAGCTCCTACAATGAGCAGTTCTTC	TRBV27	TRBJ2-1	many	TRBD2
CATSETGTYEQYF	TGTGCCACCAGTGAGACAGGAACCTACGAGCAGTACTTC	TRBV24-1	TRBJ2-7	-	-
CATSRSRTGHNEQFF	TGTGCCACCAGCAGATCTCGGACAGGACACAATGAGCAGTTCTTC	TRBV15	TRBJ2-1	many	TRBD1
CAWSVRGNGANVLTF	TGTGCCTGGAGTGTACGCGGGAACGGGGCCAACGTCCTGACTTTC	TRBV30	TRBJ2-6	-	-
CATEESGANVLTF	TGTGCCACCGAAGAGTCTGGGGCCAACGTCCTGACTTTC	TRBV10-3	TRBJ2-6	many	-
CASSDLDRVVSPLHF	TGTGCCAGCAGTGACTTGGACAGGGTTGTATCACCCCTCCACTTT	TRBV12-3/TRBV12-4	TRBJ1-6	-	TRBD1
CASSSPGQKETQYF	TGTGCCAGCAGTTCGCCGGGACAGAAAGAGACCCAGTACTTC	TRBV28	TRBJ2-5	many	TRBD1
CASSFGRGRSDGYTF	TGTGCCAGCAGTTTTGGAAGGGGGCGGTCTGATGGCTACACCTTC	TRBV12-3/TRBV12-4	TRBJ1-2	-	TRBD1
CSVEGDRTSGSYNEQFF	TGCAGCGTTGAAGGGGACCGGACTAGCGGGAGCTACAATGAGCAGTTCTTC	TRBV29-1	TRBJ2-1	-	TRBD2
CASSQIWDNNSPLHF	TGTGCCAGCAGCCAAATCTGGGACAACAATTCACCCCTCCACTTT	TRBV3-1	TRBJ1-6	many	-
CASSHVLRHMNSPLHF	TGTGCCAGCAGCCACGTATTGAGACACATGAATTCACCCCTCCACTTT	TRBV7-8	TRBJ1-6	few	-
CASKNQRLTYNEQFF	TGTGCCAGCAAGAACCAGCGGCTTACCTACAATGAGCAGTTCTTC	TRBV2	TRBJ2-1	many	-
CASSLDWTPSYEQYF	TGTGCCAGCAGCTTAGATTGGACGCCTTCCTACGAGCAGTACTTC	TRBV11-2	TRBJ2-7	many	-
CASSLESYNEQFF	TGTGCCAGCAGCTTGGAAAGTTACAATGAGCAGTTCTTC	TRBV5-5	TRBJ2-1	-	-
CASSQRGQTETQYF	TGTGCCAGCAGCCAAAGGGGACAGACGGAGACCCAGTACTTC	TRBV3-1	TRBJ2-5	many	TRBD1
CASSEKRNYGYTF	TGTGCCAGCAGTGAAAAAAGGAATTATGGCTACACCTTC	TRBV6-1	TRBJ1-2	few	-
CASSIGQGSSRELFF	TGTGCCAGCAGCATAGGACAGGGGAGTAGCCGGGAGCTGTTTTTT	TRBV7-2	TRBJ2-2	many	TRBD1
CASSGQVNEQFF	TGTGCCAGCAGTGGCCAGGTCAATGAGCAGTTCTTC	TRBV12-3/TRBV12-4	TRBJ2-1	many	-
CASSPSEPYNEQFF	TGTGCCAGCAGTCCGAGCGAGCCCTACAATGAGCAGTTCTTC	TRBV12-3/TRBV12-4	TRBJ2-1	many	-
CASSPARQVIYNEQFF	TGTGCCAGCAGTCCTGCAAGGCAGGTAATCTACAATGAGCAGTTCTTC	TRBV27	TRBJ2-1	many	-
CASSRTGGRGYEQYF	TGTGCCAGCAGCCGAACAGGGGGTAGGGGCTACGAGCAGTACTTC	TRBV3-1	TRBJ2-7	many	TRBD1
CASSSATRSAQYF	TGTGCCAGCAGTTCGGCTACCAGGTCGGCCCAGTACTTC	TRBV6-2/TRBV6-3	TRBJ2-5	many	-
CASSLGDLAGETQYF	TGTGCCAGCAGCTTAGGGGATCTAGCGGGAGAGACCCAGTACTTC	TRBV11-2	TRBJ2-5	many	TRBD2
CASSYGTGWKRETQYF	TGTGCCAGCAGTTACGGCACAGGGTGGAAGCGGGAGACCCAGTACTTC	TRBV6-2/TRBV6-3	TRBJ2-5	few	-
CASSPGQSAGELFF	TGTGCCTCCTCACCGGGACAGTCCGCCGGGGAGCTGTTTTTT	TRBV30	TRBJ2-2	many	TRBD1
CASSRPGQPDVQYF	TGCGCCAGCAGCCGGCCGGGACAGCCGGATGTTCAGTACTTC	TRBV5-1	TRBJ2-4	many	TRBD1
CASSLEVGVYEQYF	TGTGCCAGCAGCTTAGAGGTAGGGGTTTACGAGCAGTACTTC	TRBV11-1	TRBJ2-7	many	-
CASSLALSSYNEQFF	TGCGCCAGCAGCTTGGCCCTGAGCTCCTACAATGAGCAGTTCTTC	TRBV5-1	TRBJ2-1	many	-
CASRFGGENSPLHF	TGTGCCAGCAGATTTGGAGGTGAAAATTCACCCCTCCACTTT	TRBV5-5	TRBJ1-6	-	-
CAGSVEGGSTEAFF	TGTGCCGGCAGCGTGGAGGGGGGTAGTACTGAAGCTTTCTTT	TRBV9	TRBJ1-1	-	-
CASSSYRGAYEQYF	TGTGCCAGCAGTTCTTACAGGGGAGCCTACGAGCAGTACTTC	TRBV6-1	TRBJ2-7	many	TRBD1
CASSADRTEAFF	TGTGCCAGCAGCGCAGACAGGACTGAAGCTTTCTTT	TRBV9	TRBJ1-1	-	-
CASRRGPNVSYTF	TGCGCCAGCAGGCGGGGACCAAATGTTAGCTACACCTTC	TRBV5-1	TRBJ1-2	many	-